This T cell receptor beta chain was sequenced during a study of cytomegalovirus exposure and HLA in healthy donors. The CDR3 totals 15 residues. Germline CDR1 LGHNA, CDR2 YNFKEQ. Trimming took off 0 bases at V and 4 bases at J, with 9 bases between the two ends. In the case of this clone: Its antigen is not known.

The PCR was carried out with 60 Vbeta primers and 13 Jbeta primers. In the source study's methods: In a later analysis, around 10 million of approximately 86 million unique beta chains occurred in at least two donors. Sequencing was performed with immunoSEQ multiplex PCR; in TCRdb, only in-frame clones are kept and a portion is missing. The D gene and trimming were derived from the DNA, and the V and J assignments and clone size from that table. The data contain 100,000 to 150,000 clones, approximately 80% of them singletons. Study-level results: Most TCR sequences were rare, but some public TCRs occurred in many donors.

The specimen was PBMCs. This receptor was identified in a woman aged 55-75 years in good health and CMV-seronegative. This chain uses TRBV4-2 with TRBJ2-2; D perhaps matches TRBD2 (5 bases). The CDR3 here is CASSQELAGTGELFF. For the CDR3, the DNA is TGTGCCAGCAGCCAAGAGCTTGCGGGCACCGGGGAGCTGTTTTTT.